This T cell receptor (beta chain) appears in the sequencing data of a study of long-term antiretroviral therapy in people with HIV. Study-level results: Before ART, certain clones expanded, and these dominated the repertoire at all time points.

Comment on this clone: What it binds is not known.

Trimming cost V 5 bases and J 2 bases; bases outside gene matches: 3. The CDR3 has 14 amino acids. Germline V gene data show CDR1 as SGHAT and CDR2 as FQNNGV. Version v3.0 of the immunoSEQ assay was performed at survey level. The assay was immunoSEQ multiplex PCR, and TCRdb's table has in-frame clones only and misses some. The sample has around 27,000 clones, about 85% seen once. The chain links TRBV11-2 to TRBJ2-7, with 10 bases fitting TRBD1. This TCR came from a man aged 35-49 years with HIV. The sequences come from unsorted PBMCs, collected 3 years after starting antiretroviral therapy. CDR3 sequence: CASSTGQGAYEQYF. In nucleotides, the CDR3 is TGTGCCAGCAGCACCGGACAGGGGGCCTACGAGCAGTACTTC.